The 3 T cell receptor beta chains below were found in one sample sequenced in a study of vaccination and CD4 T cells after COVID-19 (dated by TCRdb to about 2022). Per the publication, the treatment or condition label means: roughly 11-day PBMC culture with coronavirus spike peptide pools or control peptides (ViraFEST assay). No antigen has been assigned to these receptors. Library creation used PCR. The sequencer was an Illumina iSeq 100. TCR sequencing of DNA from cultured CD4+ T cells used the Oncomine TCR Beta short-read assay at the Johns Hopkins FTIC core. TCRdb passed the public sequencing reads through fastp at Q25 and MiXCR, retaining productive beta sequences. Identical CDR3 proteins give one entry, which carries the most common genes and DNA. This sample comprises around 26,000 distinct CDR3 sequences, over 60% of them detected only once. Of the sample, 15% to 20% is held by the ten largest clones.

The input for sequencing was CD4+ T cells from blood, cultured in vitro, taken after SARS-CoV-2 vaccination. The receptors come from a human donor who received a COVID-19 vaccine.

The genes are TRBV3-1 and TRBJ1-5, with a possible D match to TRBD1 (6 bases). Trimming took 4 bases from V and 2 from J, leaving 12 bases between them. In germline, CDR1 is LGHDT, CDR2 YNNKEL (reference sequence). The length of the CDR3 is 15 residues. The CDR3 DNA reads TGTGCCAGCAGCCTCAACCGACAGGGCAATCAGCCCCAGCATTTT. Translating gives CASSLNRQGNQPQHF.

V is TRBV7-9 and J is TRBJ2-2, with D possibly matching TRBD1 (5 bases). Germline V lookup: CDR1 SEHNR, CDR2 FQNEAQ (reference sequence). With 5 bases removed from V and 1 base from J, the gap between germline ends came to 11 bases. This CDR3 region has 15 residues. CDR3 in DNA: TGTGCCAGCAGCGTGTTGGGGCGGAACACCGGGGAGCTGTTTTTT. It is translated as CASSVLGRNTGELFF.

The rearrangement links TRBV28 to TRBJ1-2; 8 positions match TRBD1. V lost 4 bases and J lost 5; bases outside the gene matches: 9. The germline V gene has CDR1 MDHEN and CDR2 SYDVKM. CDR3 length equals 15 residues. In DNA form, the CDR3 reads TGTGCCAGCAGTTCTAGGACAGGGCCGGGTTATGGCTACACCTTC. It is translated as CASSSRTGPGYGYTF.